Shown below are 21 T cell receptor beta chains from a single sample sequenced in a study of control samples from healthy donors and cancer patients. Sequenced by immunoSEQ multiplex PCR; TCRdb stores in-frame clones only, minus some. The sample carries 150,000 to 200,000 clones, roughly 89% recorded once. The sample comprised blood. The receptor set was obtained from a young woman in good health.

The chain is built from TRBV6-2 or TRBV6-3 and TRBJ2-2, with 7 bases fitting TRBD2. The germline CDR1 and CDR2 sequences are MNHEY and SVGEGT. V lost 3 bases, J lost 5 bases, and 6 bases stayed unmatched. CDR3 length: 15 residues. The CDR3 spells CASSYAGVGTGELFF. For the CDR3, the DNA is TGTGCCAGCAGTTATGCGGGGGTGGGGACCGGGGAGCTGTTTTTT.

The chain carries TRBV25-1 and TRBJ1-1; D is ambiguous. The CDR3 spans 11 residues. The ends were cut back, 8 bases at V and 1 base at J, with 5 bases in the middle. Germline-derived CDR1 and CDR2 are MGHDK and SYGVNS. The CDR3 DNA reads TGTGCCAGCGGGCGGAACACTGAAGCTTTCTTT. This encodes CASGRNTEAFF.

This chain uses TRBV11-3 with TRBJ1-1; 11 bases align to TRBD1. Trimming took 2 bases from V and 7 from J; bases not matched to a gene: 6. The CDR3 totals 15 residues. Per germline, CDR1 SGHNT and CDR2 YENEEA. DNA of the CDR3: TGTGCCAGCAGCTTACACGGACAGGGGGCGCTTGAAGCTTTCTTT. This translates into CASSLHGQGALEAFF.

The genes are TRBV6-4 and TRBJ2-3; 10 bases are a match to TRBD2. The junction had 4 bases not matched to a gene; V was cut back by 2 bases and J by 5 bases. CDR1 is MRHNA and CDR2 is SNTAGT in the germline V gene. The CDR3 is 15 amino acids. The CDR3 coding sequence is TGTGCCAGCAGTGACCCCAGCGGGAGGGGAGATACGCAGTATTTT. It translates to CASSDPSGRGDTQYF.

V is TRBV7-3 and J is TRBJ2-1; TRBD2 agrees at 11 bases. With 3 bases clipped from V and 5 bases from J, the junction kept 3 bases outside the gene matches. This CDR3 is built from 15 residues. CDR1 is SGHTA and CDR2 is FQGTGA in the germline V gene. CDR3 sequence: CASSFSGGAHNEQFF. CDR3 DNA: TGTGCCAGCAGCTTTAGCGGGGGGGCCCACAATGAGCAGTTCTTC.

This chain joins TRBV6-2 or TRBV6-3 and TRBJ1-4; TRBD1 matches 10 bases. V was pared by 0 bases and J by 8 bases, with 3 bases of the junction left unmatched. The germline CDR1 and CDR2 sequences are MNHEY and SVGEGT. This CDR3 contains 15 residues. CDR3 bases: TGTGCCAGCAGTTACTCCGGGACAGGGGACGAAAAACTGTTTTTT. It encodes CASSYSGTGDEKLFF.

The chain's CDR3 is CASSRGPDYEQYF. CDR3 sequence (DNA): TGTGCCAGCAGTCGAGGGCCCGACTACGAGCAGTACTTC. The genes are TRBV27 and TRBJ2-7; the D gene is possibly TRBD2 (5 bases). The germline CDR1 and CDR2 sequences are MNHEY and SMNVEV (reference sequence). CDR3 length: 13 residues. The V and J ends lost 5 bases and 3 bases respectively, with 11 bases between them.

The chain joins TRBV5-4 to TRBJ2-3, with D uncertain. Germline assignment: CDR1 SGHNT and CDR2 YYREEE (reference sequence). V was trimmed by 0 bases and J by 2 bases, leaving 4 bases between them. The CDR3 loop spans 13 amino acids. In DNA form, the CDR3 reads TGTGCCAGCAGCTTGGAGTTCACAGATACGCAGTATTTT. It encodes CASSLEFTDTQYF.

The chain has TRBV28 and TRBJ1-5, with a weak D call TRBD1 (6 bases). Germline V gene sequence: CDR1 MDHEN, CDR2 SYDVKM. V gave up 6 bases and J gave up 5 bases, with 14 bases separating them. The CDR3 totals 14 residues. This CDR3 is CASSPGQLHQPQHF. CDR3 DNA: TGTGCCAGCAGCCCCGGACAGCTTCATCAGCCCCAGCATTTT.

The chain is built from TRBV18 and TRBJ1-1; possible D gene TRBD1, 6 bases. The CDR3 loop spans 13 amino acids. Looked up from germline, CDR1 is KGHSH and CDR2 is LQKENI. The V gene lost 4 bases and the J gene lost 2 bases, with 8 bases spanning the gap. As DNA, the CDR3 is TGTGCCAGCTCACAGGGGGAAAACACTGAAGCTTTCTTT. Translating it yields CASSQGENTEAFF. The whole variable domain, remainder taken from reference TRBV18 and TRBJ1-1, is NAGVMQNPRHLVRRRGQEARLRCSPMKGHSHVYWYRQLPEEGLKFMVYLQKENIIDESGMPKERFSAEFPKEGPSILRIQQVVRGDSAAYFCASSQGENTEAFFGQGTRLTVV.

This chain links TRBV11-2 with TRBJ2-7; the match to TRBD2 covers 10 bases. The CDR3 extends over 14 amino acids. V shed 5 bases and J 7 bases; nucleotides not matched to a gene: 8. Germline V gives CDR1 SGHAT, CDR2 FQNNGV. The CDR3 coding sequence is TGTGCCAGCAGCCCCTCTAGCGGGAGAAAAGAGCAGTACTTC. The encoded protein is CASSPSSGRKEQYF. The whole variable domain, filled in from reference TRBV11-2 and TRBJ2-7, reads EAGVAQSPRYKIIEKRQSVAFWCNPISGHATLYWYQQILGQGPKLLIQFQNNGVVDDSQLPKDRFSAERLKGVDSTLKIQPAKLEDSAVYLCASSPSSGRKEQYFGPGTRLTVT.

V and J are TRBV5-1 and TRBJ1-3; D perhaps matches TRBD1 (5 bases). V lost 5 bases, J lost 4 bases, and 16 bases lay in between. This CDR3 is 15 amino acids long. The germline V gene encodes CDR1 SGHRS and CDR2 YFSETQ. CDR3 nucleotide sequence: TGCGCCAGCAGGTCGACAGTTCAGGCGGGAAACACCATATATTTT. Protein product: CASRSTVQAGNTIYF.

This clone was seen only once. The sample has other DNA sequences that encode this CDR3 too. The chain employs TRBV19 and TRBJ1-5; the D is unclear. Germline CDR1 reads LNHDA; CDR2 reads SQIVND (reference sequence). V gave up 3 bases and J gave up 0 bases, with 12 bases separating them. This CDR3 has 16 residues. The CDR3 protein is CASSIVRGYSNQPQHF. Here the CDR3 DNA reads TGTGCCAGTAGTATTGTGCGGGGATATAGCAATCAGCCCCAGCATTTT.

As to this clone: Within the sample, other DNA sequences also encode this same CDR3. This chain connects TRBV30 to TRBJ1-5, with TRBD1 as a possible D gene (5 bases). V lost 2 bases and J lost 5, with 10 bases in between. Germline V CDR1 and CDR2: GTSNPN, SVGIG (reference sequence). The CDR3 is 13 residues long. CDR3 DNA: TGTGCCTGGAGTCGGGGCAGGGATCAGCCCCAGCATTTT. Translation: CAWSRGRDQPQHF.

The chain employs TRBV4-2 and TRBJ2-7; perhaps TRBD2 as D (7 bases). The CDR3 length is 13 residues. Germline V gene lookup returns CDR1 LGHNA and CDR2 YNFKEQ. V lost 4 bases and J lost 2, with 9 bases in between. The CDR3 loop reads CASSRGGAYEQYF. The CDR3 DNA sequence: TGTGCCAGCAGCCGGGGGGGCGCCTACGAGCAGTACTTC.

In the case of this clone: Mismatch with germline at one junction end may stem from a read error. The V call is TRBV13, the J call TRBJ2-3, with 9 positions matching TRBD2. Germline V gene lookup returns CDR1 PRHDT and CDR2 FYEKMQ (reference sequence). This CDR3 spans 14 amino acids. CDR3 DNA sequence: TGTGCCAGCAGGTTAGCGGGGGCCGCAGATACGCAGTATTTT. Protein sequence: CASRLAGAADTQYF.

The J gene is TRBJ2-7, the V gene TRBV2; tentatively, D is TRBD1 or TRBD2 (6 bases each). Germline V lookup: CDR1 SNHLY, CDR2 FYNNEI. The CDR3 runs 15 residues. V dropped 6 bases and J dropped 2 bases, with 17 bases sitting between them. This chain's CDR3 is CASRRGRGGTYEQYF. The CDR3 DNA follows: TGTGCCAGCAGGAGGGGGAGAGGGGGGACCTACGAGCAGTACTTC.

This rearrangement joins TRBV6-4 to TRBJ2-1; 10 positions match TRBD1. Trimming cost V 2 bases and J 6 bases; bases outside gene matches: 4. CDR3 length equals 15 residues. CDR1 MRHNA and CDR2 SNTAGT come from the germline V gene. The CDR3: CASSDRTGGGNEQFF. DNA for the CDR3: TGTGCCAGCAGTGACCGGACAGGGGGAGGCAATGAGCAGTTCTTC.

This clone was observed a single time. This chain links TRBV6-5 with TRBJ2-2; possible D gene TRBD2, 5 bases. In germline, CDR1 is MNHEY, CDR2 SVGAGI. Deletions cut 9 bases from V and 6 bases from J, with 8 bases between. The CDR3 is made up of 11 amino acids. CDR3 loop: CASYGAGELFF. CDR3 sequence (DNA): TGTGCCAGTTACGGGGCCGGGGAGCTGTTTTTT.

The chain employs TRBV18 and TRBJ1-3; D call uncertain. The germline CDR1 and CDR2 sequences are KGHSH and LQKENI. The V end was cut by 3 bases, the J end by 5 bases, with 5 bases between. This CDR3 is 12 amino acids long. As DNA, the CDR3 is TGTGCCAGCTCACCCCCACGAAACACCATATATTTT. Amino acids: CASSPPRNTIYF.

The gene calls are TRBV5-1 and TRBJ1-1; D is possibly TRBD1 (5 bases). This CDR3 has 13 residues. Germline CDR1 and CDR2: SGHRS and YFSETQ. V was cut by 0 bases and J by 4 bases, with 7 bases left in between. The CDR3 DNA follows: TGCGCCAGCAGCTTGGTTGGGGCCACTGAAGCTTTCTTT. This encodes CASSLVGATEAFF.